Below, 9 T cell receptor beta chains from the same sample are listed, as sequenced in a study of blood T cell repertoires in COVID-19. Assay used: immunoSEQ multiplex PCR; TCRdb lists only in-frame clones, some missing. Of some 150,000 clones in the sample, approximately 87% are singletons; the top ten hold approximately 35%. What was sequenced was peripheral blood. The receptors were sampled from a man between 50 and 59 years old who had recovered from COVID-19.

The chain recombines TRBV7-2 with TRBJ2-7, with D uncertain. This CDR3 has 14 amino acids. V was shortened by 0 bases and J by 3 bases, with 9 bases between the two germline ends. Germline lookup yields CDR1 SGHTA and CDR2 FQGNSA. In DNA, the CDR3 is TGTGCCAGCAGCTTAGCGGCCCGGAGCTACGAGCAGTACTTC. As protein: CASSLAARSYEQYF.

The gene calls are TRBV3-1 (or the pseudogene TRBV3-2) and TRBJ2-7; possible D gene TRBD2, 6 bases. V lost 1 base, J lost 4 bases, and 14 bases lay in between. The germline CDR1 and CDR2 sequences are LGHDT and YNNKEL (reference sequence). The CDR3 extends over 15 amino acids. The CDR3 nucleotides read TGTGCCAGCAGCCAAGGTCCAGGCCGGGGGTACGAGCAGTACTTC. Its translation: CASSQGPGRGYEQYF.

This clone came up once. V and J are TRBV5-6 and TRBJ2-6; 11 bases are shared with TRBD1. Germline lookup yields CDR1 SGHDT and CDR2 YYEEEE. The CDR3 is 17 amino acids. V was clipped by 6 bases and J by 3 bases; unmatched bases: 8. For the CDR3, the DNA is TGTGCCAGCACGGCCGGGACAGGGGGAAGTGGGGCCAACGTCCTGACTTTC. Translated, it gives CASTAGTGGSGANVLTF. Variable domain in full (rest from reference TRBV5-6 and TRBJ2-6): DAGVTQSPTHLIKTRGQQVTLRCSPKSGHDTVSWYQQALGQGPQFIFQYYEEEERQRGNFPDRFSGHQFPNYSSELNVNALLLGDSALYLCASTAGTGGSGANVLTFGAGSRLTVL.

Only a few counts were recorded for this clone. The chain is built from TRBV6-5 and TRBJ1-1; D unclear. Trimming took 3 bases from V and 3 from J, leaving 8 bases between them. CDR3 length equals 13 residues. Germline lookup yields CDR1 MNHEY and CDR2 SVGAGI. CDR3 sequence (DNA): TGTGCCAGCAGTTATCTGGCCGACACTGAAGCTTTCTTT. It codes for CASSYLADTEAFF.

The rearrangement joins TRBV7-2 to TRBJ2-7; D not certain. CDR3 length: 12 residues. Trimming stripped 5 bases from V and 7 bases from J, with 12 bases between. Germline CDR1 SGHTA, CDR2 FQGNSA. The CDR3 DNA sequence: TGTGCCAGCAGCCACGACGAGCGAGAGCAGTACTTC. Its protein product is CASSHDEREQYF. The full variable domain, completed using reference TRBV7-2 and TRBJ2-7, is GAGVSQSPSNKVTEKGKDVELRCDPISGHTALYWYRQSLGQGLEFLIYFQGNSAPDKSGLPSDRFSAERTGGSVSTLTIQRTQQEDSAVYLCASSHDEREQYFGPGTRLTVT.

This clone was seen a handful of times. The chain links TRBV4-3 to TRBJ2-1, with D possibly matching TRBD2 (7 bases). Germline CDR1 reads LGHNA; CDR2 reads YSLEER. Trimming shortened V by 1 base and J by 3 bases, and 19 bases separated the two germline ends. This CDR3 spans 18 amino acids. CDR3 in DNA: TGCGCCAGCAGCCAAGTCGGAGGGGGGGCCCGGGGCTACAATGAGCAGTTCTTC. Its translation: CASSQVGGGARGYNEQFF.

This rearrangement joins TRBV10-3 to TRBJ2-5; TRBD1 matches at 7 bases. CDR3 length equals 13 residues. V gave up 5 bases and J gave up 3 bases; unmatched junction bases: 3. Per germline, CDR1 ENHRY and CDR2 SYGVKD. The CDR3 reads CAISRDSKETQYF. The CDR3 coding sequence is TGTGCCATCAGTCGGGACAGTAAAGAGACCCAGTACTTC.

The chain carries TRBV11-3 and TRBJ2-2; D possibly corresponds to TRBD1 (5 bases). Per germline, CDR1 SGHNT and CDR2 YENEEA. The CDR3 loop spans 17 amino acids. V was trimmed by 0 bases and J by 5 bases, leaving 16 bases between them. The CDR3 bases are TGTGCCAGCAGCTTAGATCTTTTGGGGCATCGGACCGGGGAGCTGTTTTTT. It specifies CASSLDLLGHRTGELFF.

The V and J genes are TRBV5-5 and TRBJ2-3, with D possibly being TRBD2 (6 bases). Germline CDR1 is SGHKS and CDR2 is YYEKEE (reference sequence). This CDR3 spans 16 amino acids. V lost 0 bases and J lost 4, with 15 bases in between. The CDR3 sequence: CASSLAVGRRADTQYF. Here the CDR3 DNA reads TGTGCCAGCAGCTTGGCTGTAGGGAGGAGGGCAGATACGCAGTATTTT. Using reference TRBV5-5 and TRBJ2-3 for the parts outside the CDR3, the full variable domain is DAGVTQSPTHLIKTRGQQVTLRCSPISGHKSVSWYQQVLGQGPQFIFQYYEKEERGRGNFPDRFSARQFPNYSSELNVNALLLGDSALYLCASSLAVGRRADTQYFGPGTRLTVL.